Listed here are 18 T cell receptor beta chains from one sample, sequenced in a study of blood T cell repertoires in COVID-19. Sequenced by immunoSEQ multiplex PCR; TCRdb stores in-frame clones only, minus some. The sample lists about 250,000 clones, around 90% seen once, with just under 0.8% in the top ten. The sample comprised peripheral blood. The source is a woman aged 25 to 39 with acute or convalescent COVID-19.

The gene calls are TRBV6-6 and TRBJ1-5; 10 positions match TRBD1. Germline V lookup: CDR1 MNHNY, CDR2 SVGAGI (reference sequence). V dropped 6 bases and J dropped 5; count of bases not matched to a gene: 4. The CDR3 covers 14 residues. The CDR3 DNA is TGTGCCAGCAGGACAGGGGGCGAGTATCAGCCCCAGCATTTT. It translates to CASRTGGEYQPQHF.

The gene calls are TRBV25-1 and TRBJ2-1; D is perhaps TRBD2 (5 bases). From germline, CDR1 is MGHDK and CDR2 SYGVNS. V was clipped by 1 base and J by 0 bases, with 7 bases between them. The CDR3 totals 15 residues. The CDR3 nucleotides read TGTGCCAGCAGTGAATTTGGGAGCTCCTACAATGAGCAGTTCTTC. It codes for CASSEFGSSYNEQFF.

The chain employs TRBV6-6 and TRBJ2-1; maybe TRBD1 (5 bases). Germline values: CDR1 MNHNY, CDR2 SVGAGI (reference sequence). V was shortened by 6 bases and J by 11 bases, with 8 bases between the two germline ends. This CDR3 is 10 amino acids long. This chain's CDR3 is CASRGEKQFF. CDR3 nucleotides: TGTGCCAGCAGAGGGGAAAAGCAGTTCTTC.

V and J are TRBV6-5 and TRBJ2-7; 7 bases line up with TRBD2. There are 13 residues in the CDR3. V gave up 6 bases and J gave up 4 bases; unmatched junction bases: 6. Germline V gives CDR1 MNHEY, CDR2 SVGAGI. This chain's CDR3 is CASSLPGGYEQYF. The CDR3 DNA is TGTGCCAGCAGCCTCCCGGGGGGATACGAGCAGTACTTC.

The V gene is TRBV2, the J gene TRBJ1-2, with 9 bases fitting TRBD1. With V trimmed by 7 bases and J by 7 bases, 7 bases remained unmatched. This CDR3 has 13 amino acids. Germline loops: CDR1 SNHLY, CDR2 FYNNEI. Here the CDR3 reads CASMRDRAGGYTF. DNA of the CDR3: TGTGCCAGCATGAGGGACAGGGCCGGTGGCTACACCTTC.

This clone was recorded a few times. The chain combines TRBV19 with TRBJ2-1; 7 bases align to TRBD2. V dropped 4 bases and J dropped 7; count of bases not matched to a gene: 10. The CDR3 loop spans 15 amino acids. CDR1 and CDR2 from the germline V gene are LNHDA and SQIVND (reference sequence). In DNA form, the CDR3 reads TGTGCCAGTAGTAGTGTCAGCGGGATGGGAAATGAGCAGTTCTTC. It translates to CASSSVSGMGNEQFF.

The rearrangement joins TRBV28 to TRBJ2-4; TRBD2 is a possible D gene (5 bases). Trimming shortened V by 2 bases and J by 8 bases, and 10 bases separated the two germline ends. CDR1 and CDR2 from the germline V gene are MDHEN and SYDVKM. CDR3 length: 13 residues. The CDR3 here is CASSLLQRDIQYF. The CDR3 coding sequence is TGTGCCAGCAGTTTACTACAGAGGGACATTCAGTACTTC.

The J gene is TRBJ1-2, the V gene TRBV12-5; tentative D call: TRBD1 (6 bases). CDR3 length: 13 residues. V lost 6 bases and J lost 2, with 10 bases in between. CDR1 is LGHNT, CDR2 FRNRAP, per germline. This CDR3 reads CASGPDSNYGYTF. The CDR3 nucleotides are TGTGCTAGTGGCCCGGACAGCAACTATGGCTACACCTTC. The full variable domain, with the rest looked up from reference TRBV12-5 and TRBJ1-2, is DARVTQTPRHKVTEMGQEVTMRCQPILGHNTVFWYRQTMMQGLELLAYFRNRAPLDDSGMPKDRFSAEMPDATLATLKIQPSEPRDSAVYFCASGPDSNYGYTFGSGTRLTVV.

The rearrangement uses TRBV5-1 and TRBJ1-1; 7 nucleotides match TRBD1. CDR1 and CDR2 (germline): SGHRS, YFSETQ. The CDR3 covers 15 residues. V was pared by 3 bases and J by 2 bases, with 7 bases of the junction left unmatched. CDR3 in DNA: TGCGCCAGCAGCTCAGGGGGGTCCCATAACACTGAAGCTTTCTTT. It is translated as CASSSGGSHNTEAFF.

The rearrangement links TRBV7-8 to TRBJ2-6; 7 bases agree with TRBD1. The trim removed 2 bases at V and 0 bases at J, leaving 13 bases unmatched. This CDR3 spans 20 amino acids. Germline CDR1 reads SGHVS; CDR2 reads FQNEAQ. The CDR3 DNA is TGTGCCAGCAGCTTAAGGGGTGGACAGGTCTCACTCTCTGGGGCCAACGTCCTGACTTTC. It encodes CASSLRGGQVSLSGANVLTF.

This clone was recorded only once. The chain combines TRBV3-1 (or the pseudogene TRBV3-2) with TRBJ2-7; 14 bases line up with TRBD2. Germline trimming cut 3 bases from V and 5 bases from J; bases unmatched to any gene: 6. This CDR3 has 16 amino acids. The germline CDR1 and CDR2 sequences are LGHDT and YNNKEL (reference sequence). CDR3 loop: CASSQWTSGRTHEQYF. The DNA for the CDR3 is TGTGCCAGCAGCCAGTGGACTAGCGGGAGGACCCACGAGCAGTACTTC.

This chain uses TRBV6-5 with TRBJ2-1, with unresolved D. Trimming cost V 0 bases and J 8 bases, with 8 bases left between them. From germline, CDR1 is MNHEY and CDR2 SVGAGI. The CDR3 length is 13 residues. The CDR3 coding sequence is TGTGCCAGCAGTTACTCTCTAGACTATGAGCAGTTCTTC. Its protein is CASSYSLDYEQFF.

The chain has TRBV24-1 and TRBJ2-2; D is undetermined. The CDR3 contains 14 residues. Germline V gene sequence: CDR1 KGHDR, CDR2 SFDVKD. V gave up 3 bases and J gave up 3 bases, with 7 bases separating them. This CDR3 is CATSDDQDTGELFF. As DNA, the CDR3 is TGTGCCACCAGTGATGACCAGGACACCGGGGAGCTGTTTTTT.

The CDR3 is CASSVESSGRVTGELFF. CDR3 nucleotides: TGTGCCAGCAGCGTAGAGTCGAGCGGGAGAGTAACCGGGGAGCTGTTTTTT. The chain joins TRBV9 to TRBJ2-2; 8 nucleotides line up with TRBD2. V was pared by 0 bases and J by 5 bases, with 9 bases of the junction left unmatched. Germline-derived CDR1 and CDR2 are SGDLS and YYNGEE. The CDR3 is made up of 17 amino acids.

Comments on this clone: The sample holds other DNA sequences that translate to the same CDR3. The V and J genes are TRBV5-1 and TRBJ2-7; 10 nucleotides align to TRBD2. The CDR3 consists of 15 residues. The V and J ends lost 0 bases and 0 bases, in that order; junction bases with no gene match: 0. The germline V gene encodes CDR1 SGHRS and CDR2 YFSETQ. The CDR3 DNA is TGCGCCAGCAGCTTGGGGACTAGCGGCTCCTACGAGCAGTACTTC. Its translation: CASSLGTSGSYEQYF.

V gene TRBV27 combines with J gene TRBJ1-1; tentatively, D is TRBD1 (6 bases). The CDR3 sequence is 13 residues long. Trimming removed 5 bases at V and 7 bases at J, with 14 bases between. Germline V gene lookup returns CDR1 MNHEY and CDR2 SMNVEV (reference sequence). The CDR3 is CASSRGPTGEAFF. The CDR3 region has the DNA TGTGCCAGCAGTCGAGGGCCGACAGGTGAAGCTTTCTTT.

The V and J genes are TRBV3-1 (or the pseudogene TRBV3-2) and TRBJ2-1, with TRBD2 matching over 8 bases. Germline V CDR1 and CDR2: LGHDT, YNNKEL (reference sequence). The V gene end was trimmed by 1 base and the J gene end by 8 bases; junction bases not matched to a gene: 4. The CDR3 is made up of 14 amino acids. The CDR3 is CASSQGTSFDEQFF. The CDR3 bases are TGTGCCAGCAGCCAAGGGACTAGCTTCGATGAGCAGTTCTTC.

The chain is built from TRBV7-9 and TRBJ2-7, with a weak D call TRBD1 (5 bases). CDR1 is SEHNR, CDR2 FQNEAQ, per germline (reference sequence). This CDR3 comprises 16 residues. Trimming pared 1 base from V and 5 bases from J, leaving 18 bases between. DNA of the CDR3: TGTGCCAGCAGCTTAGTTCTTGGCACAGGTTCGGACGAGCAGTACTTC. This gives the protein CASSLVLGTGSDEQYF.